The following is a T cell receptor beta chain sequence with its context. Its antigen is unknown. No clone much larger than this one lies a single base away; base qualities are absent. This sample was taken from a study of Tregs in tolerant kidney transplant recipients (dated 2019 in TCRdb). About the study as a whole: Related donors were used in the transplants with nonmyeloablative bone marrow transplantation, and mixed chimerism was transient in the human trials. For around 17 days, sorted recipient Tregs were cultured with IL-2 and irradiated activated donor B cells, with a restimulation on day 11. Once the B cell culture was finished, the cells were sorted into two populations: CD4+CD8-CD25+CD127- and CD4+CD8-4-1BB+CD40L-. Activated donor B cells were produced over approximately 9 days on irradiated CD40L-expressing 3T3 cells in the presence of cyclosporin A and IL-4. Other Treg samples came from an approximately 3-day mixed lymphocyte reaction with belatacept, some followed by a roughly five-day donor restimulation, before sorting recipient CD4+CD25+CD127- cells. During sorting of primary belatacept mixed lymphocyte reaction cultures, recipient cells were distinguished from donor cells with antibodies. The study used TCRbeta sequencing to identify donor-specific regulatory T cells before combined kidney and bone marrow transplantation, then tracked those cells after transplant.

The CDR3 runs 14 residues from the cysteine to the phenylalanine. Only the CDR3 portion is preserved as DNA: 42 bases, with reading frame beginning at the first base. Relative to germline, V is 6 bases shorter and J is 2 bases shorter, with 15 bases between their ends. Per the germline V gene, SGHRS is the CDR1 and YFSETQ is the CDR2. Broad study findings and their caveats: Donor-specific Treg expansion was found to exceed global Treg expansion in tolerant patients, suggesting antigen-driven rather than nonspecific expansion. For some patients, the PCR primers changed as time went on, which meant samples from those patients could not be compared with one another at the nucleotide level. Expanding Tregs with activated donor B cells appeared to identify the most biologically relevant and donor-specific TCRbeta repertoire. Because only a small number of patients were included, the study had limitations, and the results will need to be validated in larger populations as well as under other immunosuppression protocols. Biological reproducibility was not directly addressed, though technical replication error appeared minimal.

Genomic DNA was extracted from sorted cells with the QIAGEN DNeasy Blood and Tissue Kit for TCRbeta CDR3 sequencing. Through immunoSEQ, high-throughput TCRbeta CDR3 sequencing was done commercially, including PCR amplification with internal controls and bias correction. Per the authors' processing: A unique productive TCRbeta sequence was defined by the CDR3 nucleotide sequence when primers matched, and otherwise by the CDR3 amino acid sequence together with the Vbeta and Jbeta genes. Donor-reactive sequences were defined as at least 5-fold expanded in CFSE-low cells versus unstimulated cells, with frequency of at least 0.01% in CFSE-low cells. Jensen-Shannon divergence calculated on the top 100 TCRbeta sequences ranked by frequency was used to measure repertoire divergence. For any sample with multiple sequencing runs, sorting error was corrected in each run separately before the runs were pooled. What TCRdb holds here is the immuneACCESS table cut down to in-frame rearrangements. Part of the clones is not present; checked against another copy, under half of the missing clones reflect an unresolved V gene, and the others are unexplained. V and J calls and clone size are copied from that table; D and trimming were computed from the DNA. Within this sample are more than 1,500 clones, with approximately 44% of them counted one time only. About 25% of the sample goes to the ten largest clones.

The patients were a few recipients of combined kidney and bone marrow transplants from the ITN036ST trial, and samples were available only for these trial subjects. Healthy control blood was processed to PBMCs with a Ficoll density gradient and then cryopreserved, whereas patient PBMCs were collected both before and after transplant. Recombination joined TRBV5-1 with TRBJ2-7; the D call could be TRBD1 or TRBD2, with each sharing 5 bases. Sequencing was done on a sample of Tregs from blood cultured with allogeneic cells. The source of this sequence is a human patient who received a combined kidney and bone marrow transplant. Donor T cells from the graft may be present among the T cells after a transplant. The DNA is TGCGCCAGCACCGTATCCGAGGGGACCTACGAGCAGTACTTC. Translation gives CASTVSEGTYEQYF.